Listed below are T cell receptor beta chains from one sample, sequenced in a study of CDR3 diversity in severe acne. TCRdb ran MiXCR on the PCR reads and lists one entry per CDR3 protein. This table holds over 85,000 distinct CDR3 sequences, around 53% found once. Sequenced: blood. The origin of the receptors is a male donor with acne. Both conserved end residues are part of each CDR3. The D gene is left open where the match is weak. Clone size is given for some rows only: seen once, a few or many times, or a class if the clone is expanded.

J gene | CDR3 length | D gene | clone size | V gene | CDR3 DNA | CDR3 protein
TRBJ2-1 | 16 | TRBD2 | NA | TRBV5-4 | TGTGCCAGCAGTAGTGGACTAGCCCCTTCCTATAATGAGCAGTTCTTC | CASSSGLAPSYNEQFF
TRBJ2-1 | 14 | TRBD1 | NA | TRBV18 | TGTGCCAGCTCGCCCAGGACAGGAAAGTATGAGCAGTTCTTC | CASSPRTGKYEQFF
TRBJ1-1 | 16 | NA | NA | TRBV25-1 | TGTGCCAGCAGTGGGGCCGGGACACCGATGAACACTGAAGCTTTCTTT | CASSGAGTPMNTEAFF
TRBJ1-1 | 15 | NA | NA | TRBV7-8 | TGTGCCAGCAGTTACCTCCCGGGGAAAAACACTGAAGCTTTCTTT | CASSYLPGKNTEAFF
TRBJ2-7 | 14 | TRBD2 | NA | TRBV6-5 | TGCGCCAGCAGTAAGGGACTAGCTTCCTACGAGCAGTACTTC | CASSKGLASYEQYF
TRBJ2-6 | 17 | TRBD1 | few | TRBV28 | TGTGCCAGCAGTGCCGGGACAGGGTTTTCTGGGGCCAACGTCCTGACTTTC | CASSAGTGFSGANVLTF
TRBJ2-7 | 14 | NA | NA | TRBV15 | TGTGCCACCAGCAGCGGGCGGGGGCCCGACGAGCAGTACTTC | CATSSGRGPDEQYF
TRBJ2-1 | 15 | TRBD2 | many | TRBV9 | TGTGCCAGCAGCGAGGGACTAGCGGGAGACGATGAGCAGTTCTTC | CASSEGLAGDDEQFF
TRBJ2-1 | 15 | NA | NA | TRBV7-2 | TGTGCCAGCAGCTCGGTCTTAGGAACCTGCAATGAGCAGTTCTTC | CASSSVLGTCNEQFF
TRBJ1-2 | 13 | NA | NA | TRBV19 | TGTGCCAGTAGTATCCCAGGGATTGGTGGCCACACCTTC | CASSIPGIGGHTF
TRBJ2-7 | 16 | TRBD2 | NA | TRBV7-3 | TGTGCCAGCAGCCCGACGACTAGCGGGAGCTCCTACGAGCAGTACTTC | CASSPTTSGSSYEQYF
TRBJ2-7 | 13 | NA | NA | TRBV7-8 | TGTGCCAGCAGGACCAGGGGGGCCCACGAGCAGTACTTC | CASRTRGAHEQYF
TRBJ2-7 | 11 | NA | many | TRBV10-1 | TGCGCCAGCGGCGATTCCTACGAGCAGTACTTC | CASGDSYEQYF
TRBJ2-5 | 15 | TRBD2 | few | TRBV11-1 | TGTGCCAGCAGCCGACTAGCGGGAGAGAGCAAGACCCAGTACTTC | CASSRLAGESKTQYF
TRBJ1-1 | 15 | NA | large | TRBV6-1 | TGTGCCAGCAGGAGTCCCGCAGGGGTAAACACTGAAGCTTTCTTT | CASRSPAGVNTEAFF
TRBJ2-1 | 16 | TRBD2 | many | TRBV20-1 | TGCAGTGCTAGGACCGCCGGGACTAGCGGTTACAATGAGCAGTTCTTC | CSARTAGTSGYNEQFF
TRBJ2-1 | 17 | TRBD2 | many | TRBV9 | TGTGCCAGCAGCTCGCAGAGGGGAGCGGGAGTAGGCGATGAGCAGTTCTTC | CASSSQRGAGVGDEQFF
TRBJ2-5 | 15 | NA | NA | TRBV5-1 | TGCGCCAGCAGCTTCTTAACAGGGACATTGGAGACCCAGTACTTC | CASSFLTGTLETQYF
TRBJ2-1 | 18 | TRBD2 | few | TRBV2 | TGTGCCAGCAGTGAAGAGCCCGGACTAGCGGGGCCGTACAATGAGCAGTTCTTC | CASSEEPGLAGPYNEQFF
TRBJ1-3 | 18 | TRBD1 | NA | TRBV9 | TGTGCCAGCAGCGTAGGGGTTGGGGGGACAGCCTCTGGAAACACCATATATTTT | CASSVGVGGTASGNTIYF
TRBJ2-6 | 13 | NA | NA | TRBV24-1 | TGTGCCACCTTGGAACCTGGGGCCAACGTCCTGACTTTC | CATLEPGANVLTF
TRBJ2-5 | 13 | NA | few | TRBV7-2 | TGTGCCAGCTTCTCTCTAGACTCCTACGAGCAGTATTTC | CASFSLDSYEQYF
TRBJ1-1 | 15 | TRBD1 | many | TRBV10-3 | TGTGCCATCATTCCGGGACAGGGGGCGGGGACTGAAGCTTTCTTT | CAIIPGQGAGTEAFF
TRBJ1-2 | 13 | NA | NA | TRBV2 | TGTGCCAGCAGTGAAGGAGGGGCGCCTGGCTACACCTTC | CASSEGGAPGYTF
TRBJ2-5 | 16 | TRBD2 | NA | TRBV4-2 | TGTGCCAGCAGCCAGTCAGCGGGACTGGCGCAAGGGACCCAGTACTTC | CASSQSAGLAQGTQYF
TRBJ2-3 | 13 | TRBD2 | NA | TRBV19 | TGTGCCAGTACCCCGGAGCGGGACCGGACGCAGTATTTT | CASTPERDRTQYF
TRBJ2-2 | 14 | NA | many | TRBV20-1 | TGCAGTGCTATAACCGGGTCCGACACCGGGGAGCTGTTTTTT | CSAITGSDTGELFF
TRBJ2-1 | 11 | TRBD2 | many | TRBV6-6 | TGTGCCAGCAGGCGGGAGCGGGAGCAGTTCTTC | CASRREREQFF
TRBJ2-7 | 14 | NA | many | TRBV7-6 | TGTGCCAGCAGCGGCCCGGAGGAGCACTACGAGCAGTACTTC | CASSGPEEHYEQYF
TRBJ2-5 | 16 | TRBD2 | NA | TRBV2 | TGTGCCAGCAGTCTTCTAGCGGGAGGGCCAGGGGAGACCCAGTACTTC | CASSLLAGGPGETQYF